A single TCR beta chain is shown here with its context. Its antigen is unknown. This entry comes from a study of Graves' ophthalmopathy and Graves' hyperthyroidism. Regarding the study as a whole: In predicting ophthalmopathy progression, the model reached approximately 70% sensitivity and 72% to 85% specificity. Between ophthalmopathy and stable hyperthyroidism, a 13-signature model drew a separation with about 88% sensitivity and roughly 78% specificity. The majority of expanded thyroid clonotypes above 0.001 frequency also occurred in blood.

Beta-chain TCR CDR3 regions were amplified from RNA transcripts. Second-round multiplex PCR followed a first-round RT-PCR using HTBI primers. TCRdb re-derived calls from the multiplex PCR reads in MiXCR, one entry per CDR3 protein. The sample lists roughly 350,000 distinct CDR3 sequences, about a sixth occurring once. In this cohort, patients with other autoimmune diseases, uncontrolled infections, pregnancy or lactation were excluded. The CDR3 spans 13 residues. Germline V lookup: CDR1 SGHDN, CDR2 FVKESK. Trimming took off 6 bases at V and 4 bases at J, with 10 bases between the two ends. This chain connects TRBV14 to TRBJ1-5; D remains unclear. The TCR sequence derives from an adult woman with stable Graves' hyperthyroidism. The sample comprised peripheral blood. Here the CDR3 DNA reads TGTGCCAGCAGTATTCCCGCTAATCAGCCCCAGCATTTT. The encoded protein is CASSIPANQPQHF.